A single TCR beta chain is shown here with its context. The data derive from a study of control samples from healthy donors and cancer patients. This CDR3 region has 13 residues. J lost 2 bases, V lost 7 bases, and 3 bases had no gene match. Profiling relied on immunoSEQ multiplex PCR, and the TCRdb table lists in-frame clones only, not all of them. Counted here are over 100,000 clones, nearly 90% occurring once; the ten biggest clones make up more than 2.5%. Sequencing was performed on blood. The chain has TRBV12-3 or TRBV12-4 and TRBJ1-2; TRBD1 agrees at 8 bases. The receptor's source is a man in his fifties in good health. The CDR3 DNA is TGTGCCAGCACCCGGACAGGGAACTATGGCTACACCTTC. It encodes CASTRTGNYGYTF.